The 21 T cell receptor beta chains presented below share a single source sample, sequenced in a study of OX40 agonist ivuxolimab in advanced cancers. The protocol was immunoSEQ multiplex PCR, while the TCRdb copy is restricted to in-frame clones and leaves out a portion. The sample lists 70,000 to 95,000 clones, 94% occurring once. The sequences come from CD4+ or CD8+ T cells sorted from blood, collected in a trial of the OX40 agonist ivuxolimab. Source of these receptors: an adult with an advanced solid tumor such as melanoma, head and neck, liver or kidney cancer.

The chain is built from TRBV4-2 and TRBJ1-2, with a tentative D call TRBD1 (5 bases). The CDR3 loop spans 16 amino acids. Trimming removed 0 bases at V and 8 bases at J, with 19 bases between. Germline loops: CDR1 LGHNA, CDR2 YNFKEQ. CDR3 loop: CASSQDRYGTGRGYTF. CDR3 DNA sequence: TGTGCCAGCAGCCAAGATAGGTATGGTACAGGAAGAGGCTACACCTTC.

The chain couples TRBV19 to TRBJ1-1, with a weak D call TRBD1 (5 bases). Trimming cost V 8 bases and J 2 bases, with 12 bases left between them. Germline V gene sequence: CDR1 LNHDA, CDR2 SQIVND (reference sequence). The CDR3 loop spans 13 amino acids. In nucleotides, the CDR3 is TGTGCCAGTGGGGCGGGGGTCAACACTGAAGCTTTCTTT. Amino acids: CASGAGVNTEAFF.

The chain joins TRBV4-3 to TRBJ1-3; tentatively, D is TRBD1 (6 bases). The CDR3 runs to 17 residues. Trimming removed 1 base from V and 4 bases from J, with 17 bases in between. The V gene's germline CDR1 is LGHNA and CDR2 YSLEER. The CDR3: CASSQGLGGAGGNTIYF. CDR3 DNA: TGCGCCAGCAGCCAAGGGCTGGGGGGCGCGGGGGGAAACACCATATATTTT.

The chain couples TRBV28 to TRBJ2-7; TRBD1 matches 11 bases. The CDR3 extends over 14 amino acids. In germline, CDR1 is MDHEN, CDR2 SYDVKM. V was clipped by 3 bases and J by 3 bases; unmatched bases: 1. The CDR3, as DNA: TGTGCCAGCAGTTTGGGACAGGGGGGCTACGAGCAGTACTTC. This sequence encodes CASSLGQGGYEQYF.

This rearrangement joins TRBV19 to TRBJ2-7, with 12 bases lining up with TRBD1. V lost 6 bases, J lost 4 bases, and 7 bases stayed unmatched. The germline V gene has CDR1 LNHDA and CDR2 SQIVND (reference sequence). The CDR3 sequence is 15 residues long. As DNA, the CDR3 is TGTGCCAGTAGCGCCGGGACAGGGGGCACGTACGAGCAGTACTTC. Protein sequence: CASSAGTGGTYEQYF.

This clone occurred once. In DNA form, the CDR3 reads TGTGCCAGCACCAGACAGGGAGGCGACGAGCAGTACTTC. Encoded protein: CASTRQGGDEQYF. The V gene is TRBV6-6, the J gene TRBJ2-7; D may be TRBD1 (7 bases). Trimming took off 7 bases at V and 5 bases at J, with 15 bases between the two ends. The CDR3 has 13 residues. Germline V gene sequence: CDR1 MNHNY, CDR2 SVGAGI (reference sequence).

This chain joins TRBV5-4 and TRBJ2-7, with 8 bases that match TRBD1. Germline assignment: CDR1 SGHNT and CDR2 YYREEE (reference sequence). The trim removed 4 bases at V and 0 bases at J, leaving 3 bases unmatched. The CDR3 totals 14 residues. Here the CDR3 DNA reads TGTGCCAGCAGCGCCGGACAGGGCTCCTACGAGCAGTACTTC. Its protein product is CASSAGQGSYEQYF. Full variable domain (missing parts from reference TRBV5-4 and TRBJ2-7): ETGVTQSPTHLIKTRGQQVTLRCSSQSGHNTVSWYQQALGQGPQFIFQYYREEENGRGNFPPRFSGLQFPNYSSELNVNALELDDSALYLCASSAGQGSYEQYFGPGTRLTVT.

The chain combines TRBV28 with TRBJ1-1, with TRBD1 as a possible D gene (6 bases). The ends were cut back, 3 bases at V and 6 bases at J, with 11 bases in the middle. The CDR3 loop spans 13 amino acids. Germline assignment: CDR1 MDHEN and CDR2 SYDVKM. The CDR3 DNA sequence: TGTGCCAGCAGTTTTGCAGGGGAGGCTGAAGCTTTCTTT. It specifies CASSFAGEAEAFF.

The gene calls are TRBV4-3 and TRBJ1-2; 7 nucleotides match TRBD1. The germline V gene has CDR1 LGHNA and CDR2 YSLEER. J lost 4 bases, V lost 4 bases, and 9 bases had no gene match. The CDR3 runs to 15 residues. The CDR3 nucleotides read TGCGCCAGCAGCCTAGACAGGGCCCAACTCTATGGCTACACCTTC. Protein: CASSLDRAQLYGYTF.

The chain has TRBV5-1 and TRBJ2-3; a weak D match, TRBD2 (5 bases). Germline CDR1 and CDR2: SGHRS and YFSETQ. The V end was cut by 5 bases, the J end by 2 bases, with 9 bases between. The CDR3 totals 13 residues. In nucleotides, the CDR3 is TGCGCCAGCAGGCCGGACTCCACAGATACGCAGTATTTT. It specifies CASRPDSTDTQYF.

The gene calls are TRBV4-3 and TRBJ2-1; 10 nucleotides align to TRBD2. The CDR3 extends over 16 amino acids. Germline V gene lookup returns CDR1 LGHNA and CDR2 YSLEER. V dropped 3 bases and J dropped 8; count of bases not matched to a gene: 10. The CDR3 loop is CASSQGPSGSLDEQFF. The CDR3 DNA is TGCGCCAGCAGCCAGGGCCCTAGCGGGAGTCTGGATGAGCAGTTCTTC.

V and J are TRBV4-3 and TRBJ2-7, with D perhaps assigned TRBD1 or TRBD2 (5 bases each). The CDR3 has 14 amino acids. Germline V gene sequence: CDR1 LGHNA, CDR2 YSLEER. Deletions cut 1 base from V and 4 bases from J, with 11 bases between. The CDR3 loop reads CASSQAQGGYEQYF. CDR3 nucleotide sequence: TGCGCCAGCAGCCAAGCGCAGGGCGGGTACGAGCAGTACTTC.

This chain joins TRBV4-2 and TRBJ2-2; D not certain. The ends were cut back, 0 bases at V and 2 bases at J, with 1 base in the middle. Germline assignment: CDR1 LGHNA and CDR2 YNFKEQ. The CDR3 has 13 residues. The CDR3 spells CASSQDNTGELFF. The DNA of the CDR3 is TGTGCCAGCAGCCAAGATAACACCGGGGAGCTGTTTTTT.

This clone is a singleton in its sample. The rearrangement joins TRBV21-1 to TRBJ2-6; no check of the table's D call, TRBD2, against the DNA was made. TRBV21-1 is classified as a pseudogene. The CDR3 totals 18 residues. CDR3 bases: TGTGCCAGCAGCCACGGGGGAGCGCCGAACTCTGGGGCCAACGTCCTGACTTTC. It yields the protein CASSHGGAPNSGANVLTF.

This clone was detected only once. The DNA for the CDR3 is TGTGCCAGCAGCGCCTGGGACGGGCAAGAGACCCAGTACTTC. It codes for CASSAWDGQETQYF. The rearrangement joins TRBV9 to TRBJ2-5; D is possibly TRBD1 or TRBD2 (5 bases each). Trimming pared 3 bases from V and 2 bases from J, leaving 11 bases between. The CDR3 is made up of 14 amino acids. Germline CDR1 and CDR2: SGDLS and YYNGEE.

The chain couples TRBV28 to TRBJ1-3, with TRBD1 matching 8 bases. CDR3 size: 17 residues. V was clipped by 5 bases and J by 0 bases; unmatched bases: 9. The germline CDR1 and CDR2 sequences are MDHEN and SYDVKM. This CDR3 reads CASSPGDRLSSGNTIYF. The CDR3 coding sequence is TGTGCCAGCAGTCCGGGGGACAGGTTGTCCTCTGGAAACACCATATATTTT.

This clone was observed a single time. The chain employs TRBV5-1 and TRBJ1-1; D gene uncertain. The germline V and J ends were trimmed by 0 bases and 5 bases, with 11 bases remaining between them. Germline assignment: CDR1 SGHRS and CDR2 YFSETQ. The CDR3 runs 14 residues. The CDR3 protein is CASSLGVPWTEAFF. In DNA form, the CDR3 reads TGCGCCAGCAGCTTGGGGGTCCCCTGGACTGAAGCTTTCTTT.

The chain couples TRBV28 to TRBJ2-2, with TRBD2 matching over 10 bases. There are 16 residues in the CDR3. The V segment lost 5 bases and the J segment 9 bases; nucleotides outside the gene matches: 12. Germline V CDR1 and CDR2: MDHEN, SYDVKM. CDR3 sequence (DNA): TGTGCCAGCAGTCAAAGGAAGCGGGAGGGCACGTGGGAGCTGTTTTTT. Translated: CASSQRKREGTWELFF.

The V gene is TRBV7-9, the J gene TRBJ2-1; tentative D call: TRBD2 (6 bases). The CDR3 contains 17 residues. Per the germline V gene, CDR1 is SEHNR and CDR2 is FQNEAQ (reference sequence). V was trimmed by 6 bases and J by 0 bases, leaving 18 bases between them. CDR3 nucleotides: TGTGCCAGCAGAATCAACCCCCGGGACTCCTCCTACAATGAGCAGTTCTTC. It codes for CASRINPRDSSYNEQFF.

V gene TRBV4-1 combines with J gene TRBJ1-1, with D possibly being TRBD1 (6 bases). CDR3 length equals 16 residues. Looked up from germline, CDR1 is MGHRA and CDR2 is YSYEKL. V was cut by 4 bases and J by 1 base, with 16 bases left in between. The CDR3 DNA reads as TGCGCCAGCAGCCGTAAACAGGGAGCCCCGAACACTGAAGCTTTCTTT. Translated: CASSRKQGAPNTEAFF.

The V gene is TRBV7-6, the J gene TRBJ1-2; 9 bases fit TRBD1. Germline V lookup: CDR1 SGHVS, CDR2 FNYEAQ. V shed 3 bases, J shed 3 bases, and the junction held 5 bases outside the gene matches. CDR3 length equals 15 residues. In DNA form, the CDR3 reads TGTGCCAGCAGCTTGGGACAGGGCAGACACTATGGCTACACCTTC. Its translation is CASSLGQGRHYGYTF.